The sequence of this TCR beta chain was determined in a study of radiotherapy plus CTLA-4 blockade in lung cancer. Turning to the study itself: Objective responses were documented in around a sixth of patients, with disease control in 25% to 35%.

As concerns this clone: What it binds is not known.

Study results and limitations: Once radiotherapy plus ipilimumab had been given, TCR clones derived from tumor expanded in blood.

Treatment of patients with chemo-refractory metastatic non-small-cell lung cancer consisted of focal radiation plus CTLA-4 blockade with ipilimumab. TCRdb's copy holds only in-frame clones and misses some; the assay was immunoSEQ multiplex PCR. The sample has around 100,000 clones, around 74% seen once; the top ten hold approximately 2.6%. Germline CDR1 SGHVS, CDR2 FQNEAQ. Trimming left V 4 bases short and J 7 bases short, with 5 bases between. The CDR3 loop spans 11 amino acids. The sequence was collected from a human donor with non-small cell lung cancer who had a partial response to radiotherapy plus ipilimumab. Some clones in this sample may be carry-over from other donors' samples. The source was peripheral blood, collected from a patient treated with radiotherapy plus ipilimumab. The chain is built from TRBV7-8 and TRBJ2-1; D is ambiguous. CDR3 DNA sequence: TGTGCCAGCAGCTCCCCAAATGAGCAGTTCTTC. Translating gives CASSSPNEQFF.